This T cell receptor (beta chain) came from a study of blood T cell repertoires in COVID-19. Study overall: Donors in the United States, Italy and Spain gave samples during acute or convalescent COVID-19. From T cells, B-cell-depleted T cells, or PBMCs came the material, which was cDNA or gDNA.

Sequencing was performed with immunoSEQ multiplex PCR; in TCRdb, only in-frame clones are kept and a portion is missing. This table holds hundreds of thousands of clones, around four fifths found once. This CDR3 comprises 13 residues. CDR1 is LNHDA, CDR2 SQIVND, per germline (reference sequence). Losses at the gene ends were 6 bases for V and 5 bases for J; bases not matched to a gene: 5. V gene TRBV19 combines with J gene TRBJ1-2; 8 bases agree with TRBD1. The receptor's source is an older woman with active or convalescent COVID-19. Sequencing used peripheral blood. The CDR3 sequence: CASSTGGAYGYTF. CDR3 sequence (DNA): TGTGCCAGTAGCACAGGGGGTGCGTATGGCTACACCTTC.